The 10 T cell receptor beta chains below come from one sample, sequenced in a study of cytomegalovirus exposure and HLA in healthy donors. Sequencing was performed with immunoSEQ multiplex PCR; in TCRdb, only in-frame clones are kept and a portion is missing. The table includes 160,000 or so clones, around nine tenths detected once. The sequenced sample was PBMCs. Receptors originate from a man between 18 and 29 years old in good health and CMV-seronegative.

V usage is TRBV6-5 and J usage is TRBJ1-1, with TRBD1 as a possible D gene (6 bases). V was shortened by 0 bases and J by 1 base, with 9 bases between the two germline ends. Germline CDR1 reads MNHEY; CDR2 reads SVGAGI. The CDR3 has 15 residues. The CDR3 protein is CASSYSGAGNTEAFF. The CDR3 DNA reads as TGTGCCAGCAGTTACTCGGGGGCCGGGAACACTGAAGCTTTCTTT.

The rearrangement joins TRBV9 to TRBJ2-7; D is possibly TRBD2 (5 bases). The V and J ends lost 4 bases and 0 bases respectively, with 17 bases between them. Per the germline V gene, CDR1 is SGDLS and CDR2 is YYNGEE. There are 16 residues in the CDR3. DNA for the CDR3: TGTGCCAGCAGCCCGATACGGCGGGCCGACTCCTACGAGCAGTACTTC. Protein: CASSPIRRADSYEQYF.

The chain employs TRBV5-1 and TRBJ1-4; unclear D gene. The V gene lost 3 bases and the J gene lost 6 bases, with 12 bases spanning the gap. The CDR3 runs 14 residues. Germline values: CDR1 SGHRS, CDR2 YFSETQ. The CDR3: CASSSGLIDEKLFF. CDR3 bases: TGCGCCAGCAGCTCTGGACTGATCGATGAAAAACTGTTTTTT.

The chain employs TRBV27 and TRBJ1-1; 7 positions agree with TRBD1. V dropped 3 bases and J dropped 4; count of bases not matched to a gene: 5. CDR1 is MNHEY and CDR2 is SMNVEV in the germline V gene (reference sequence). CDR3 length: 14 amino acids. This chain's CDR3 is CASSFSGQFTEAFF. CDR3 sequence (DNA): TGTGCCAGCAGTTTCTCGGGACAGTTCACTGAAGCTTTCTTT.

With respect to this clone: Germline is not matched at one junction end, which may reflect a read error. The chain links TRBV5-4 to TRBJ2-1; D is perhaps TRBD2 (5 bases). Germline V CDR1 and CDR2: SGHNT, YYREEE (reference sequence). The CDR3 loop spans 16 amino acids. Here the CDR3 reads CASSLAGSGRVNEQFF. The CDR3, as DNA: TGTGCCAGCAGTTTGGCTGGGAGCGGTCGTGTCAATGAGCAGTTCTTC.

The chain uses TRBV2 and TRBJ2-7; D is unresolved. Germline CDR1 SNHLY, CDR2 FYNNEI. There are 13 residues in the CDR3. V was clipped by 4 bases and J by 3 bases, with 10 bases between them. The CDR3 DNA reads TGTGCCAGCAGTGGACCCCGAGGCTACGAGCAGTACTTC. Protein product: CASSGPRGYEQYF.

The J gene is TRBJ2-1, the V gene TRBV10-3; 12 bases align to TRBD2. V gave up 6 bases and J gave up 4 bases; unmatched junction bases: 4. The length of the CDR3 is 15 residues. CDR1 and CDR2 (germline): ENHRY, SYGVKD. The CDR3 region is CAIRPSGGEYNEQFF. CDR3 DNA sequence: TGTGCCATCAGGCCTAGCGGGGGGGAGTACAATGAGCAGTTCTTC.

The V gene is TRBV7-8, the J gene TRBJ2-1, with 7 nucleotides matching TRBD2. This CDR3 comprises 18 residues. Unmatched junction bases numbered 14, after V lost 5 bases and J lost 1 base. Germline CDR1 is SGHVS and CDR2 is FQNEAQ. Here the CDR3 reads CASSPRRLGTTSYNEQFF. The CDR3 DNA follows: TGTGCCAGCAGCCCCAGACGTCTTGGGACTACGTCCTACAATGAGCAGTTCTTC.

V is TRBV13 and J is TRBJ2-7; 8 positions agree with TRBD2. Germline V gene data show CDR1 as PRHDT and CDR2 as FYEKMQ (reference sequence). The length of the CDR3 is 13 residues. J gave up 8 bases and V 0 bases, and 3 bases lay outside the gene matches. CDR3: CASSLGSGVQQYV. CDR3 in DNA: TGTGCCAGCAGCTTAGGTAGCGGGGTGCAGCAGTACGTC.

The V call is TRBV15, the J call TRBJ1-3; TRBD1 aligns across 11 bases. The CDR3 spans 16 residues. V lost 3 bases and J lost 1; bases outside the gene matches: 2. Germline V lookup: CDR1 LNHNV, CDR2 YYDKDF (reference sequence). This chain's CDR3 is CATSRDRGRSGNTIYF. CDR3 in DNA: TGTGCCACCAGCAGGGACAGGGGGCGATCTGGAAACACCATATATTTT.